Each of the 27 T cell receptor beta chains below was sequenced from the same sample in a study of blood T cell repertoires in COVID-19. TCRdb's copy holds only in-frame clones and misses some; the assay was immunoSEQ multiplex PCR. Of some 130,000 clones in the sample, more than 85% were seen once. Source material: peripheral blood. The receptors stem from a man aged 50 to 60 with active or convalescent COVID-19.

This chain links TRBV29-1 with TRBJ2-2; D unclear. CDR1 and CDR2 from the germline V gene are SQVTM and ANQGSEA. V gave up 0 bases and J gave up 6 bases, with 8 bases separating them. The CDR3 totals 13 residues. CDR3 nucleotides: TGCAGCGTTGAAGATTACCTATCCGGGGAGCTGTTTTTT. Encoded protein: CSVEDYLSGELFF.

V usage is TRBV29-1 and J usage is TRBJ1-2; a weak D match, TRBD1 (5 bases). Per the germline V gene, CDR1 is SQVTM and CDR2 is ANQGSEA. The CDR3 sequence is 14 residues long. Trimming left V 2 bases short and J 4 bases short, with 14 bases between. This CDR3 reads CSVERGRRSYGYTF. The CDR3 region has the DNA TGCAGCGTTGAAAGGGGCCGGCGTTCCTATGGCTACACCTTC.

On this clone itself: Other DNA sequences in the same sample also yield this CDR3. The chain joins TRBV28 to TRBJ2-3; D might be TRBD1 (6 bases). CDR1 MDHEN and CDR2 SYDVKM come from the germline V gene. V was pared by 7 bases and J by 2 bases, with 7 bases between. CDR3 length: 12 amino acids. CDR3 protein: CASTGDTDTQYF. The CDR3 bases are TGTGCCAGCACAGGGGACACAGATACGCAGTATTTT. Full variable domain (outside the CDR3, taken from reference TRBV28 and TRBJ2-3): DVKVTQSSRYLVKRTGEKVFLECVQDMDHENMFWYRQDPGLGLRLIYFSYDVKMKEKGDIPEGYSVSREKKERFSLILESASTNQTSMYLCASTGDTDTQYFGPGTRLTVL.

The chain joins TRBV3-1 (or the pseudogene TRBV3-2) to TRBJ1-6; D might be TRBD1 (5 bases). This CDR3 contains 14 residues. The V gene's germline CDR1 is LGHDT and CDR2 YNNKEL (reference sequence). The V gene lost 3 bases and the J gene lost 4 bases, with 7 bases spanning the gap. The chain's CDR3 is CASSQGPYNSPLHF. The CDR3, as DNA: TGTGCCAGCAGCCAGGGGCCGTATAATTCACCCCTCCACTTT.

The chain joins TRBV6-1 to TRBJ2-4, with 12 bases identical to TRBD2. CDR3 length equals 16 residues. Unmatched junction bases numbered 7, after V lost 4 bases and J lost 6 bases. The germline V gene encodes CDR1 MNHNS and CDR2 SASEGT. As DNA, the CDR3 is TGTGCCAGCAGTGGCCTAGCGGGAGGGCTCGGAAACATTCAGTACTTC. It yields the protein CASSGLAGGLGNIQYF.

The J gene is TRBJ1-6, the V gene TRBV5-1, with D tentatively TRBD1 (5 bases). V was shortened by 0 bases and J by 7 bases, with 8 bases between the two germline ends. Germline CDR1 and CDR2: SGHRS and YFSETQ. CDR3 length: 14 amino acids. CDR3 in amino acids: CASSLGQGNSPLHF. In DNA form, the CDR3 reads TGCGCCAGCAGCTTGGGGCAGGGAAATTCACCCCTCCACTTT.

V is TRBV24-1 and J is TRBJ2-2; 7 nucleotides agree with TRBD2. CDR3 length: 13 residues. V lost 9 bases, J lost 3 bases, and 3 bases stayed unmatched. Looked up from germline, CDR1 is KGHDR and CDR2 is SFDVKD. The CDR3 nucleotides are TGTGCCACCCAGGGAGGGTACACCGGGGAGCTGTTTTTT. Amino acid sequence: CATQGGYTGELFF.

In its sample, this clone was seen once. The genes are TRBV7-2 and TRBJ2-7; D unclear. Germline V gene sequence: CDR1 SGHTA, CDR2 FQGNSA. The CDR3 consists of 13 residues. V lost 8 bases, J lost 3 bases, and 14 bases lay in between. The CDR3 sequence is CASASRSSYEQYF. CDR3 coding DNA: TGTGCCAGCGCCTCACGGAGCAGCTACGAGCAGTACTTC.

This chain uses TRBV19 with TRBJ2-2; possibly TRBD2 for D (6 bases). The CDR3 is 15 amino acids. The germline CDR1 and CDR2 sequences are LNHDA and SQIVND (reference sequence). Trimming took off 4 bases at V and 6 bases at J, with 15 bases between the two ends. CDR3 sequence: CASSSAGTPSGELFF. CDR3 coding DNA: TGTGCCAGTAGTAGCGCCGGGACTCCCTCCGGGGAGCTGTTTTTT.

This clone was seen just once. The identical CDR3 is also encoded by other nucleotide sequences in the sample. This chain joins TRBV5-4 and TRBJ2-3, with D perhaps matching TRBD2 (5 bases). This CDR3 spans 12 amino acids. CDR1 is SGHNT, CDR2 YYREEE, per germline (reference sequence). V was pared by 3 bases and J by 3 bases, with 5 bases between. The CDR3 region is CASSSGTDTQYF. For the CDR3, the DNA is TGTGCCAGCAGCTCGGGGACAGATACGCAGTATTTT.

The V call is TRBV24-1, the J call TRBJ1-2; 7 bases align to TRBD1. This CDR3 spans 15 amino acids. Germline CDR1 KGHDR, CDR2 SFDVKD. Losses at the gene ends were 0 bases for V and 6 bases for J; bases not matched to a gene: 6. CDR3 sequence reads: CATSDLGGGLDGYTF. CDR3 bases: TGTGCCACCAGTGATTTGGGAGGGGGCTTGGATGGCTACACCTTC.

The V gene is TRBV29-1, the J gene TRBJ2-7, with 10 nucleotides matching TRBD1. The CDR3 is 13 residues long. CDR1 is SQVTM, CDR2 ANQGSEA, per germline. The trim removed 7 bases at V and 2 bases at J, leaving 5 bases unmatched. The DNA for the CDR3 is TGCAGCGCTGCCGGGACAGGGGCCTACGAGCAGTACTTC. Translated: CSAAGTGAYEQYF.

The chain carries TRBV11-3 and TRBJ1-1; 9 nucleotides match TRBD1. Germline V CDR1 and CDR2: SGHNT, YENEEA. V dropped 3 bases and J dropped 8; count of bases not matched to a gene: 4. There are 13 residues in the CDR3. The chain's CDR3 is CASSFSGTGEAFF. CDR3 sequence (DNA): TGTGCCAGCAGCTTTTCGGGGACAGGGGAAGCTTTCTTT.

The rearrangement uses TRBV11-2 and TRBJ1-2; 7 nucleotides agree with TRBD1. Germline CDR1 SGHAT, CDR2 FQNNGV. The CDR3 has 12 residues. J was trimmed by 5 bases and V by 5 bases; bases with no gene match: 2. The CDR3, as DNA: TGTGCCAGCAGCCAACAGGGGTATGGCTACACCTTC. Translation: CASSQQGYGYTF.

V and J are TRBV27 and TRBJ2-6, with 8 bases identical to TRBD2. After removal of 4 bases from V and 4 bases from J, the junction contained 6 bases not matched to a gene. CDR1 and CDR2 from the germline V gene are MNHEY and SMNVEV (reference sequence). CDR3 length: 16 residues. This chain's CDR3 is CASSYWGLEGANVLTF. The DNA of the CDR3 is TGTGCCAGCAGTTATTGGGGACTAGAGGGGGCCAACGTCCTGACTTTC.

The chain uses TRBV6-6 and TRBJ2-7; D ambiguous. The CDR3 is 11 residues long. Trimming removed 9 bases from V and 3 bases from J, with 9 bases in between. The germline CDR1 and CDR2 sequences are MNHNY and SVGAGI (reference sequence). The CDR3 DNA reads as TGTGCCAGTTCACAAATCTACGAGCAGTACTTC. Protein product: CASSQIYEQYF.

This sequence joins TRBV7-2 and TRBJ2-2; the D gene is possibly TRBD2 (5 bases). V shed 5 bases and J shed 8 bases, with 15 bases lying between them. Germline lookup yields CDR1 SGHTA and CDR2 FQGNSA. This CDR3 has 14 amino acids. The CDR3 protein is CASSPIGLVGELFF. CDR3 nucleotides: TGTGCCAGCAGCCCAATAGGACTTGTGGGGGAGCTGTTTTTT.

This clone was found once. The chain joins TRBV5-5 to TRBJ2-7, with 7 bases lining up with TRBD1. This CDR3 comprises 15 residues. Germline loops: CDR1 SGHKS, CDR2 YYEKEE (reference sequence). The V and J ends lost 6 bases and 2 bases, in that order; junction bases with no gene match: 11. In DNA, the CDR3 is TGTGCCAGCACCCCTCGTTTGGGACAGACCTACGAGCAGTACTTC. Residues: CASTPRLGQTYEQYF.

V gene TRBV10-3 combines with J gene TRBJ2-5, with 12 nucleotides matching TRBD2. Looked up from germline, CDR1 is ENHRY and CDR2 is SYGVKD. This CDR3 is built from 15 residues. With V trimmed by 4 bases and J by 2 bases, 2 bases remained unmatched. The CDR3 loop reads CAISGTSGVQETQYF. In DNA, the CDR3 is TGTGCCATCAGTGGGACTAGCGGGGTACAAGAGACCCAGTACTTC.

V and J are TRBV30 and TRBJ1-5, with 8 bases fitting TRBD1. After removal of 1 base from V and 7 bases from J, the junction contained 15 bases not matched to a gene. Germline CDR1 GTSNPN, CDR2 SVGIG (reference sequence). CDR3 length: 17 residues. CDR3 in DNA: TGTGCCTGGAGTGGGACAGGGATAGGGGTCTTTGGGCAGCCCCAGCATTTT. It is translated as CAWSGTGIGVFGQPQHF. Supplemented by reference TRBV30 and TRBJ1-5, the full variable domain reads SQTIHQWPATLVQPVGSPLSLECTVEGTSNPNLYWYRQAAGRGLQLLFYSVGIGQISSEVPQNLSASRPQDRQFILSSKKLLLSDSGFYLCAWSGTGIGVFGQPQHFGDGTRLSIL.

The chain is built from TRBV2 and TRBJ1-6; D is possibly TRBD1 (5 bases). The V end was cut by 7 bases, the J end by 5 bases, with 18 bases between. Germline values: CDR1 SNHLY, CDR2 FYNNEI. The CDR3 loop spans 16 amino acids. The CDR3 DNA follows: TGTGCCAGCAAAAGGAGGGGTTTTAGCGATAATTCACCCCTCCACTTT. Protein product: CASKRRGFSDNSPLHF. The variable domain in full, with the rest retrieved from reference TRBV2 and TRBJ1-6, is EPEVTQTPSHQVTQMGQEVILRCVPISNHLYFYWYRQILGQKVEFLVSFYNNEISEKSEIFDDQFSVERPDGSNFTLKIRSTKLEDSAMYFCASKRRGFSDNSPLHFGNGTRLTVT.

The chain employs TRBV3-1 (or the pseudogene TRBV3-2) and TRBJ1-6; D might be TRBD1 (5 bases). The CDR3 extends over 14 amino acids. Looked up from germline, CDR1 is LGHDT and CDR2 is YNNKEL (reference sequence). V lost 2 bases and J 11 bases, leaving 13 bases between the germline ends. CDR3 DNA: TGTGCCAGCAGCCAACAGGGCAGCAGGCCACCCCTCCACTTT. As protein: CASSQQGSRPPLHF.

The chain has TRBV5-4 and TRBJ2-3; 7 bases fit TRBD2. The CDR3 totals 15 residues. Germline-derived CDR1 and CDR2 are SGHNT and YYREEE (reference sequence). The V gene end was trimmed by 4 bases and the J gene end by 0 bases; junction bases not matched to a gene: 5. This chain's CDR3 is CASSPGTTSTDTQYF. DNA for the CDR3: TGTGCCAGCAGCCCGGGGACTACCAGCACAGATACGCAGTATTTT. Looking up the rest from reference TRBV5-4 and TRBJ2-3 gives the full variable domain: ETGVTQSPTHLIKTRGQQVTLRCSSQSGHNTVSWYQQALGQGPQFIFQYYREEENGRGNFPPRFSGLQFPNYSSELNVNALELDDSALYLCASSPGTTSTDTQYFGPGTRLTVL.

This clone came up once. The rearrangement uses TRBV24-1 and TRBJ2-3; D is possibly TRBD1 (6 bases). This CDR3 spans 14 amino acids. V shed 5 bases and J shed 7 bases, with 15 bases lying between them. The V gene's germline CDR1 is KGHDR and CDR2 SFDVKD. The CDR3 spells CATSGAIGTNTQYF. The CDR3 DNA follows: TGTGCCACCAGTGGGGCGATTGGGACAAATACGCAGTATTTT.

This clone has a single count. The J gene is TRBJ2-3, the V gene TRBV9; D might be TRBD2 (6 bases). Trimming removed 2 bases from V and 1 base from J, with 23 bases in between. The CDR3 contains 19 residues. Germline-derived CDR1 and CDR2 are SGDLS and YYNGEE. This CDR3 reads CASSVRRTSEPGGTDTQYF. The CDR3 coding sequence is TGTGCCAGCAGCGTCCGGAGGACTTCAGAACCGGGAGGCACAGATACGCAGTATTTT.

This clone has a single count. This rearrangement joins TRBV30 to TRBJ2-2; TRBD1 matches at 9 bases. The CDR3 extends over 16 amino acids. Germline loops: CDR1 GTSNPN, CDR2 SVGIG (reference sequence). With V trimmed by 4 bases and J by 3 bases, 9 bases remained unmatched. CDR3 DNA: TGTGCCTGGAAGAAACAGGGGGCTAGGGACACCGGGGAGCTGTTTTTT. Translating gives CAWKKQGARDTGELFF.

The rearrangement uses TRBV6-5 and TRBJ2-5; D perhaps matches TRBD2 (7 bases). The CDR3 consists of 16 residues. CDR1 is MNHEY and CDR2 is SVGAGI in the germline V gene. V was pared by 1 base and J by 4 bases, with 16 bases between. CDR3 in amino acids: CASSYFQQGGGETQYF. CDR3 bases: TGTGCCAGCAGTTACTTTCAGCAGGGAGGGGGAGAGACCCAGTACTTC.